This TCR beta chain was identified in a study of cytomegalovirus exposure and HLA in healthy donors. Across the study: Early on, a data release was issued that held 85 million to 95 million unique TCRs from HLA-typed donors.

In the PCR, 60 Vbeta and 13 Jbeta primers were used. Using immunoSEQ multiplex PCR, the repertoire was profiled, and TCRdb retains in-frame clones only, with some absent. The sample has 150,000 to 200,000 clones; less than 90% are singletons. V was pared by 6 bases and J by 1 base, with 15 bases between. Germline assignment: CDR1 MNHEY and CDR2 SMNVEV (reference sequence). The CDR3 is 15 residues long. The TCR sequence derives from a boy between 10 and 17 years old in good health and CMV-seronegative. The specimen sequenced was PBMCs. The chain recombines TRBV27 with TRBJ1-2; D unresolved. The CDR3: CASRKDTLDNYGYTF. CDR3 coding DNA: TGTGCCAGCAGAAAAGACACTCTCGATAACTATGGCTACACCTTC.